A single count supports the clone carrying this T cell receptor (beta chain). Its antigen remains unidentified. Sequenced by immunoSEQ multiplex PCR; TCRdb stores in-frame clones only, minus some. The sample consists of around 61,000 clones, approximately 92% of them appearing once. The sample originates from a study of cytomegalovirus exposure and HLA in healthy donors. J lost 7 bases, V lost 4 bases, and 9 bases had no gene match. The CDR3 extends over 15 amino acids. In germline, CDR1 is MNHNS, CDR2 SASEGT. Findings and limits, study-wide: Cytomegalovirus association was assigned to approximately 160 TCR beta chains. Cytomegalovirus status, reportedly, was diagnosed with high specificity and sensitivity by the classifier. A few chains tied to CMV proved CMV antigen-specific in vitro.

The sequenced material came from PBMCs. This sequence joins TRBV6-1 and TRBJ1-1, with 10 bases that match TRBD1. The receptor's source is a young man in good health and CMV-seropositive. As DNA, the CDR3 is TGTGCCAGCAGTGGAAGGGGACAGGGGACAATTGAAGCTTTCTTT. Its translation: CASSGRGQGTIEAFF.